This T cell receptor (beta chain) was found in a study of identical twins. The CDR3 is made up of 12 amino acids. Germline loops: CDR1 GTSNPN, CDR2 SVGIG (reference sequence). Trimming stripped 0 bases from V and 5 bases from J, with 7 bases between. TCRdb itself ran the 5' RACE reads through MiXCR, one entry per CDR3 protein. The repertoire consists of more than 200,000 distinct CDR3 sequences, with around 10% occurring once and the leading ten covering about 5.2%. This clonotype was detected only a few times. The TCR was taken from a woman under 30 in good health. This rearrangement joins TRBV30 to TRBJ1-1; D remains ambiguous. The specimen sequenced was memory (CD45RO+) T cells sorted from blood. The CDR3 reads CAWSVRVTEAFF. The CDR3 nucleotides read TGTGCCTGGAGTGTTCGTGTAACTGAAGCTTTCTTT.